Detailed here is one T cell receptor (beta chain). Original data processing: Nucleated cell number was recorded as an estimate derived from reference gene primer amplification. TCRdb's table, derived via immunoSEQ multiplex PCR, lists solely in-frame clones and lacks some. For V, J and clone size, that table is used; D and trimming come from the DNA. The sample lists about 230,000 clones; under 90% were seen once. This sample is part of a study of blood T cell repertoires in COVID-19. The wider study: PBMCs, B-cell-depleted T cells, or T cells were the source of the cDNA or gDNA that made up the material.

Unmatched junction bases numbered 8, after V lost 0 bases and J lost 3 bases. From germline, CDR1 is SGHRS and CDR2 YFSETQ. The CDR3 extends over 16 amino acids. Seattle cases were enrolled at active infection and followed longitudinally. This receptor was taken from a man aged 50 to 59 with COVID-19, enrolled during active disease. This sequence joins TRBV5-1 and TRBJ1-2, with 7 bases identical to TRBD1. Sequencing was carried out using peripheral blood. The CDR3 here is CASSLGAGQRHYGYTF. The CDR3 nucleotides read TGCGCCAGCAGCTTGGGGGCGGGACAGCGACACTATGGCTACACCTTC.